This T cell receptor (beta chain) was obtained from a study of blood T cell repertoires in COVID-19. Study-wide context: The samples span acute and convalescent COVID-19 from the United States, Italy and Spain.

Original handling: Estimated nucleated cell counts came from reference gene primer amplification. Assay used: immunoSEQ multiplex PCR; TCRdb lists only in-frame clones, some missing. The DNA gave D and trimming, while V, J and clone size come from that table. The repertoire has a few hundred thousand clones, roughly 85% of them found once; the top ten carry more than 4.5%. Material for sequencing was peripheral blood. The receptor comes from a man aged 50 or older with active or convalescent COVID-19.

For the CDR3, the DNA is TGCGCCAGCAGCCAACAGCGGGAGAACTACGAGCAGTACTTC. Amino acid sequence: CASSQQRENYEQYF. The chain recombines TRBV4-3 with TRBJ2-7, with 8 bases matching TRBD2. This CDR3 region has 14 residues. The germline V gene has CDR1 LGHNA and CDR2 YSLEER. Trimming removed 2 bases from V and 3 bases from J; junction bases left unmatched: 3.